This is a list of T cell receptor beta chains from one sample in a study of blood T cell repertoires in COVID-19. Data came from immunoSEQ multiplex PCR; TCRdb stores just in-frame clones and leaves some out. In the table there are about 80,000 clones, about 87% of which are singletons. The sequenced material came from peripheral blood. All receptors come from a woman aged 80 or over with acute or convalescent COVID-19. Each CDR3 is given with its conserved first and last residue. Fields, in order: clone size, V gene, D gene, J gene, CDR3 protein, CDR3 DNA. The D gene is left open where the match is weak. Clone size, where shown, is once, few, many, or a class for clones that have expanded.

-	TRBV7-2	-	TRBJ1-1	CASSLRGGVTEAFF	TGTGCCAGCAGCTTAAGGGGGGGCGTCACTGAAGCTTTCTTT
-	TRBV7-2	-	TRBJ2-5	CASSSGGAETQYF	TGTGCCAGCAGCTCCGGAGGGGCAGAGACCCAGTACTTC
-	TRBV9	-	TRBJ2-3	CASSVGASSTDTQYF	TGTGCCAGCAGCGTAGGAGCCTCTAGCACAGATACGCAGTATTTT
-	TRBV29-1	-	TRBJ1-3	CSVEGLDSGNTIYF	TGCAGCGTTGAGGGACTTGACTCTGGAAACACCATATATTTT
-	TRBV11-2	-	TRBJ2-1	CASSLAGVGFNEQFF	TGTGCCAGCAGCTTGGCAGGGGTAGGATTCAATGAGCAGTTCTTC
-	TRBV10-3	TRBD1	TRBJ1-2	CANRDRVEYGYTF	TGTGCCAACAGGGACAGGGTGGAATATGGCTACACCTTC
-	TRBV7-8	-	TRBJ2-4	CASTPPGSKNIQYF	TGTGCCAGTACCCCCCCCGGGAGCAAAAACATTCAGTACTTC
-	TRBV6-6	-	TRBJ1-5	CASTYKQLNQPQHF	TGTGCCAGCACCTATAAACAGTTGAATCAGCCCCAGCATTTT
-	TRBV6-5	TRBD1	TRBJ1-2	CASSRTAGTGGGYTF	TGTGCCAGCAGTCGCACCGCCGGGACAGGGGGCGGCTACACCTTC
-	TRBV9	-	TRBJ2-7	CASSVEVGREQYF	TGTGCCAGCAGCGTAGAAGTGGGGAGGGAGCAGTACTTC
-	TRBV12-5	TRBD1	TRBJ2-1	CASVQGAPISYNEQFF	TGTGCTAGTGTTCAGGGGGCGCCGATATCCTACAATGAGCAGTTCTTC
once	TRBV29-1	-	TRBJ2-3	CSVSSRWDTQYF	TGCAGCGTTAGTTCTAGGTGGGATACGCAGTATTTT
-	TRBV5-1	-	TRBJ1-2	CASSLARGGREVYGYTF	TGCGCCAGCAGCTTGGCCAGGGGTGGTCGAGAGGTTTATGGCTACACCTTC
-	TRBV4-2	TRBD2	TRBJ2-2	CASSPLAGGNTGELFF	TGTGCCAGCAGCCCCTTAGCGGGAGGGAACACCGGGGAGCTGTTTTTT
-	TRBV7-2	-	TRBJ1-1	CASSQAFTEAFF	TGTGCCAGCAGCCAAGCCTTCACTGAAGCTTTCTTT
-	TRBV29-1	TRBD1	TRBJ2-3	CSVEPGTGTVTDTQYF	TGCAGCGTTGAGCCCGGGACAGGGACTGTCACAGATACGCAGTATTTT
-	TRBV2	-	TRBJ2-2	CASSADWNTGELFF	TGTGCCAGCAGCGCCGACTGGAACACCGGGGAGCTGTTTTTT
-	TRBV11-3	TRBD1	TRBJ2-3	CASSRNRGSNTQYF	TGTGCCAGCAGCCGCAACAGGGGTTCAAATACGCAGTATTTT
-	TRBV7-9	-	TRBJ1-1	CASSFNQGLGTEAFF	TGTGCCAGCAGCTTTAATCAGGGACTGGGCACTGAAGCTTTCTTT
once	TRBV5-1	-	TRBJ1-6	CASSSQVRSYSSSYNSPLHF	TGCGCCAGCAGCTCCCAAGTCCGCTCTTATTCGAGCTCCTATAATTCACCCCTCCACTTT
-	TRBV7-8	-	TRBJ1-3	CASSLQGNGNTIYF	TGTGCCAGCAGCCTACAGGGAAATGGAAACACCATATATTTT
few	TRBV7-7	-	TRBJ2-1	CASSLGVSGGGNEQFF	TGTGCTAGCAGCTTAGGGGTTAGCGGTGGTGGCAATGAGCAGTTCTTC
few	TRBV4-3	TRBD1	TRBJ1-2	CASSPGQGDGYTF	TGCGCCAGCAGCCCGGGACAGGGAGATGGCTACACCTTC
-	TRBV5-4	TRBD2	TRBJ2-1	CASSLGSGGNEQFF	TGTGCCAGCAGCTTGGGGAGCGGGGGCAATGAGCAGTTCTTC
once	TRBV19	TRBD1	TRBJ2-7	CASSKTGFDEQYF	TGTGCCAGTAGTAAGACAGGGTTTGACGAGCAGTACTTC
-	TRBV25-1	-	TRBJ2-1	CASSELGRLENNEQFF	TGTGCCAGCAGTGAATTGGGGAGACTAGAAAACAATGAGCAGTTCTTC
-	TRBV5-1	-	TRBJ1-2	CASSLAPGKRGYTF	TGCGCCAGCAGCTTGGCTCCAGGGAAGAGGGGCTACACCTTC
-	TRBV11-3	-	TRBJ2-2	CASSLAGELFF	TGTGCCAGCAGCCTTGCCGGGGAGCTGTTTTTT
-	TRBV5-1	TRBD1	TRBJ1-3	CASSADRVGNTIYF	TGCGCCAGCAGCGCCGACAGGGTCGGAAACACCATATATTTT
-	TRBV28	-	TRBJ1-1	CASRGRLTGNTEAFF	TGTGCCAGCAGGGGCAGACTTACGGGAAACACTGAAGCTTTCTTT
once	TRBV5-1	TRBD2	TRBJ2-1	CASSGLAGSYNEQFF	TGCGCCAGCAGCGGACTAGCGGGCTCCTACAATGAGCAGTTCTTC
-	TRBV27	-	TRBJ1-2	CASRLTGNYGYTF	TGTGCCAGCCGACTGACAGGCAACTATGGCTACACCTTC
-	TRBV5-1	-	TRBJ2-1	CASSLFGGPASEQFF	TGCGCCAGCAGCTTGTTCGGAGGGCCCGCCAGTGAGCAGTTCTTC
-	TRBV19	TRBD1	TRBJ2-1	CASSYGQGYNEQFF	TGTGCCAGTAGTTACGGACAGGGGTACAATGAGCAGTTCTTC
-	TRBV2	-	TRBJ1-4	CASSEVPRGKLFF	TGTGCCAGCAGTGAGGTTCCTCGGGGAAAACTGTTTTTT
-	TRBV12-3/TRBV12-4	-	TRBJ2-1	CASSLASRDEQFF	TGTGCCAGCAGTTTAGCTAGCCGGGATGAGCAGTTCTTC
-	TRBV6-6	TRBD1	TRBJ1-2	CASTQTGAGYTF	TGTGCCAGCACCCAGACAGGGGCCGGCTACACCTTC
once	TRBV28	-	TRBJ1-2	CASSVQGRSNYGYTF	TGTGCCAGCAGTGTGCAGGGGCGTTCTAACTATGGCTACACCTTC
once	TRBV9	TRBD2	TRBJ2-5	CASSVRGGIETQYF	TGTGCCAGCAGCGTGCGGGGGGGCATCGAGACCCAGTACTTC
few	TRBV5-4	-	TRBJ2-5	CASSSDKQETQYF	TGTGCCAGCAGCTCTGACAAACAAGAGACCCAGTACTTC
-	TRBV15	-	TRBJ2-1	CATSRDRDKSYNEQFF	TGTGCCACCAGCAGAGATCGAGACAAATCCTACAATGAGCAGTTCTTC
-	TRBV5-1	-	TRBJ1-6	CASSQDRRTLHF	TGCGCCAGCAGCCAGGACAGAAGAACCCTCCACTTT
-	TRBV14	TRBD2	TRBJ2-5	CASSQREGAETQYF	TGTGCCAGCAGTCAGCGGGAGGGCGCCGAGACCCAGTACTTC
once	TRBV7-2	TRBD2	TRBJ2-2	CASSLLAATGELFF	TGTGCCAGCAGCCTCCTAGCGGCCACCGGGGAGCTGTTTTTT
-	TRBV6-1	TRBD1	TRBJ1-4	CASSEHAGGGGEKLFF	TGTGCCAGCAGTGAACACGCAGGGGGTGGAGGGGAAAAACTGTTTTTT
-	TRBV9	-	TRBJ2-7	CASSSGYEQYF	TGTGCCAGCAGCTCCGGCTACGAGCAGTACTTC
-	TRBV10-3	TRBD2	TRBJ2-3	CAIGASGPSTDTQYF	TGTGCCATCGGGGCTAGCGGGCCGAGCACAGATACGCAGTATTTT
-	TRBV10-3	TRBD1	TRBJ1-2	CATLTGAVGYTF	TGTGCCACCTTGACAGGGGCGGTTGGCTACACCTTC
-	TRBV12-3/TRBV12-4	-	TRBJ2-5	CASSRDWGETQYF	TGTGCCAGCAGCAGGGACTGGGGGGAGACCCAGTACTTC
-	TRBV7-8	-	TRBJ1-2	CASSPRTITGGRDYGYTF	TGTGCCAGCAGCCCAAGGACCATTACGGGGGGAAGGGACTATGGCTACACCTTC
-	TRBV13	TRBD1	TRBJ1-2	CASSTYRGRNYGYTF	TGTGCCAGCAGCACGTACAGGGGGCGAAACTATGGCTACACCTTC
-	TRBV7-2	-	TRBJ2-3	CASSLAEVDTQYF	TGTGCCAGCAGCTTAGCTGAGGTCGATACGCAGTATTTT
-	TRBV5-1	-	TRBJ2-7	CASSLIGQPYEQYF	TGCGCCAGCAGCTTGATAGGACAGCCCTACGAGCAGTACTTC
-	TRBV6-5	-	TRBJ2-7	CASAGTRAEQYF	TGTGCCAGCGCCGGCACCCGAGCGGAGCAGTACTTC